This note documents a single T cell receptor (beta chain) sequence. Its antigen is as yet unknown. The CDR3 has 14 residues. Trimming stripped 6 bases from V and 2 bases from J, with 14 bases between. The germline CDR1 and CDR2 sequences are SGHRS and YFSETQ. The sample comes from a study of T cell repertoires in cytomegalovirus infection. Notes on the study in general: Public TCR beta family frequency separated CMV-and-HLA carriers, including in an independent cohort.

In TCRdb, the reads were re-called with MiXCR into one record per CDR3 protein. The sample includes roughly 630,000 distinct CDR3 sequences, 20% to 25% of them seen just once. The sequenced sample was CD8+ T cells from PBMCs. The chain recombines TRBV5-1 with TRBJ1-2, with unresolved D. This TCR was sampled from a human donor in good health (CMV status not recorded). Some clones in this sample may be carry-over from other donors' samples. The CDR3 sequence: CASTSTGVNYGYTF. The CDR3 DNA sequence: TGCGCCAGCACCTCAACTGGGGTAAACTATGGCTACACCTTC.